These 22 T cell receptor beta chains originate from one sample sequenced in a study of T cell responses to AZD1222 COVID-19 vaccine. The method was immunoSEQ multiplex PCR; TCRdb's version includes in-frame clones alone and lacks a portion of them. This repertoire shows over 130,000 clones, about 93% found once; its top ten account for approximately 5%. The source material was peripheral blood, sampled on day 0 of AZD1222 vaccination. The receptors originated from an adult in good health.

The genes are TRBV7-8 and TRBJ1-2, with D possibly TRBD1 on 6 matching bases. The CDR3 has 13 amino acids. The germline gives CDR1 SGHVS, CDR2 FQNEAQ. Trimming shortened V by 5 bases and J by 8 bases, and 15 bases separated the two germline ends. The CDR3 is CASSRDRSHGYTF. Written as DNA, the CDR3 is TGTGCCAGCAGCCGAGACAGGTCCCACGGCTACACCTTC.

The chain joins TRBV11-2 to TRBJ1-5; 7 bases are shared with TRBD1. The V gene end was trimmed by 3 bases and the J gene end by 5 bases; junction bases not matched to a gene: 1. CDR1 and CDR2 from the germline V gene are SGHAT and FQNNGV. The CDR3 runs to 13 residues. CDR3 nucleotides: TGTGCCAGCAGCTTTACAGGGGATCAGCCCCAGCATTTT. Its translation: CASSFTGDQPQHF.

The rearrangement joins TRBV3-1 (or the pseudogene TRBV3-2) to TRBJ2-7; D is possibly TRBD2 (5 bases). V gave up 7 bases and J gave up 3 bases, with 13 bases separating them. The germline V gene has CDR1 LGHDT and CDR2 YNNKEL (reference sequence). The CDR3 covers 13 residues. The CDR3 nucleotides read TGTGCCAGCACCCGGGGTGTAAACTACGAGCAGTACTTC. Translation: CASTRGVNYEQYF.

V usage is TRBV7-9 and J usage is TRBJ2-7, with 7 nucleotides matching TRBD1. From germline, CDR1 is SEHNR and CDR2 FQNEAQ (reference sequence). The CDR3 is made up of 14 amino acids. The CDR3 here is CGAGGPKAPYEQYF. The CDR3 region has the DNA TGTGGGGCAGGGGGTCCCAAGGCCCCATACGAGCAGTACTTC.

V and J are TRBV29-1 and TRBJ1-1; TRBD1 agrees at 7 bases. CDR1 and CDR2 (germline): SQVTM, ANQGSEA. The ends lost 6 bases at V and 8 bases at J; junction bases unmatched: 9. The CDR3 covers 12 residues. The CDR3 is CSVPSRTGEAFF. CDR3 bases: TGCAGCGTCCCCTCTAGGACAGGAGAAGCTTTCTTT.

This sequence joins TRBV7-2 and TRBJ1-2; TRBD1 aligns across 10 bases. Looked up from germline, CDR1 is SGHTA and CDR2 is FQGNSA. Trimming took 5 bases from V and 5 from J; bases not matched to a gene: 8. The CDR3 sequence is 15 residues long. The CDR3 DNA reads TGTGCCAGCAGCCCAGGGACAGGGGAGGTTTATGGCTACACCTTC. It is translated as CASSPGTGEVYGYTF.

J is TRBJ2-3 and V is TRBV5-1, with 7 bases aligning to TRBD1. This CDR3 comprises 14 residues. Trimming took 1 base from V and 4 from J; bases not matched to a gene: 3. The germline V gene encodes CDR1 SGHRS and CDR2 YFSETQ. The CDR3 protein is CASSLPGTADTQYF. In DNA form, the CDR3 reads TGCGCCAGCAGCTTGCCAGGGACAGCAGATACGCAGTATTTT.

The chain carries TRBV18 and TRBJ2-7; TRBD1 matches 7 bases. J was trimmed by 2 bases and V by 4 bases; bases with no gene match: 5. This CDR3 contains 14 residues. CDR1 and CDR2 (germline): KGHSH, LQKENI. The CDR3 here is CASSHRDRAYEQYF. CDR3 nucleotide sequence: TGTGCCAGCTCACACCGGGACAGAGCCTACGAGCAGTACTTC.

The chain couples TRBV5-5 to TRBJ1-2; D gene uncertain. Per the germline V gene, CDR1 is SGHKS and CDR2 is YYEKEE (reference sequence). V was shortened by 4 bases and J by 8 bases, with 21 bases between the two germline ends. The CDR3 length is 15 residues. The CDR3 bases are TGTGCCAGCAGCACCGAGACAACAACGGGAGGCGGCTACACCTTC. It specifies CASSTETTTGGGYTF. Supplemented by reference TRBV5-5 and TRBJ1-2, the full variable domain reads DAGVTQSPTHLIKTRGQQVTLRCSPISGHKSVSWYQQVLGQGPQFIFQYYEKEERGRGNFPDRFSARQFPNYSSELNVNALLLGDSALYLCASSTETTTGGGYTFGSGTRLTVV.

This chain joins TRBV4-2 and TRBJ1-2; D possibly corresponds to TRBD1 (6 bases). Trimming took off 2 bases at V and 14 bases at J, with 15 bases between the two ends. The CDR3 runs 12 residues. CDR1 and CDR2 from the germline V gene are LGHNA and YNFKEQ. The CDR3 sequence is CASSQFRGRRTF. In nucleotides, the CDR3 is TGTGCCAGCAGCCAATTCCGGGGGCGCCGGACCTTC.

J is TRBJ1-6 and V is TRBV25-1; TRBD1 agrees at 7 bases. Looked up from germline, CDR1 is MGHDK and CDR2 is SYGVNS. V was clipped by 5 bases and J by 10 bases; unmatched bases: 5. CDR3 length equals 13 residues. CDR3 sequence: CASSIDRASPLHF. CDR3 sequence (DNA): TGTGCCAGCAGTATTGACAGGGCGTCACCCCTCCACTTT.

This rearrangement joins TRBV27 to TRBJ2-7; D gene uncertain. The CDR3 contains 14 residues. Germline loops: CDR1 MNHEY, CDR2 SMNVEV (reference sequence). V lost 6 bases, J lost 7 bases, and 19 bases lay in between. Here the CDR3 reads CASSFYGEFTEQYF. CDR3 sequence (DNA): TGTGCCAGCAGCTTTTACGGTGAATTTACGGAGCAGTACTTC.

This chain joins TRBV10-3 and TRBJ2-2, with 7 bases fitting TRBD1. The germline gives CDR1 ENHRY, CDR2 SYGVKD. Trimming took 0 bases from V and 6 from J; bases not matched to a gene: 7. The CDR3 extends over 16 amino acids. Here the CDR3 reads CAISESVGRGSGELFF. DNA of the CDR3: TGTGCCATCAGTGAGTCGGTTGGCAGGGGGTCCGGGGAGCTGTTTTTT.

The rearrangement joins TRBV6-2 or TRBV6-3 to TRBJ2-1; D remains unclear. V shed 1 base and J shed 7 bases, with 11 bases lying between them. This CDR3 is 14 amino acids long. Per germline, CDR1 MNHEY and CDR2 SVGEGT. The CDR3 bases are TGTGCCAGCAGTTACTTTGTTGTCGCGAATGAGCAGTTCTTC. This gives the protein CASSYFVVANEQFF.

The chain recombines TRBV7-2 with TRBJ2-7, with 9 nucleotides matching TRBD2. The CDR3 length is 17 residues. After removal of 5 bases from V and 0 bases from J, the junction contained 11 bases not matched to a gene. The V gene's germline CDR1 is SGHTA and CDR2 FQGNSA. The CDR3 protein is CASSDRLAALSSYEQYF. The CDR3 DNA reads TGTGCCAGCAGCGACCGACTAGCGGCCCTGAGCTCCTACGAGCAGTACTTC.

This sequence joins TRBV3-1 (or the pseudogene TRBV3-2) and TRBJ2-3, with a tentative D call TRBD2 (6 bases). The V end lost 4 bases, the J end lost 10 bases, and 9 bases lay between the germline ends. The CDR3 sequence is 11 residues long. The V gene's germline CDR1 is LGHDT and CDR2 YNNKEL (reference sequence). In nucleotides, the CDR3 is TGTGCCAGCAGCCCCGGGGGACCGCAGTATTTT. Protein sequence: CASSPGGPQYF.

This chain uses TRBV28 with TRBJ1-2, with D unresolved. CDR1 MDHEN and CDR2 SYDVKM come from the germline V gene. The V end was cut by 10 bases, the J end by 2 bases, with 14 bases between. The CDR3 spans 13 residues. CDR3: CATTGMVNYGYTF. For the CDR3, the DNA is TGTGCCACTACCGGAATGGTGAACTATGGCTACACCTTC.

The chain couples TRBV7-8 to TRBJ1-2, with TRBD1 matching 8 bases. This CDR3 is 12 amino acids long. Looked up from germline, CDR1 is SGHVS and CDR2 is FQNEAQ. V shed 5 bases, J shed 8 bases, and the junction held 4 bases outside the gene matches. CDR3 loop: CASSAGQEGYTF. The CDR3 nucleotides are TGTGCCAGCAGCGCGGGACAGGAAGGCTACACCTTC.

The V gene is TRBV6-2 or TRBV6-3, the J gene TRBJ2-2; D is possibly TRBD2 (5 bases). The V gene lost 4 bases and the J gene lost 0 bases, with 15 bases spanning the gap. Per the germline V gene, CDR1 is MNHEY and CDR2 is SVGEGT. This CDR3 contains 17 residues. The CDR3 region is CASSLDRRPANTGELFF. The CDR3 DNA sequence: TGTGCCAGCAGTTTAGATAGGAGGCCCGCGAACACCGGGGAGCTGTTTTTT.

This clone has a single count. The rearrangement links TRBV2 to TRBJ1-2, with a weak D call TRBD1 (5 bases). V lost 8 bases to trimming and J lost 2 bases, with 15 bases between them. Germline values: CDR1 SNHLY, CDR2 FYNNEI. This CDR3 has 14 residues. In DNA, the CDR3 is TGTGCCAGCGGTACGGGGGAATTAAACTATGGCTACACCTTC. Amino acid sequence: CASGTGELNYGYTF.

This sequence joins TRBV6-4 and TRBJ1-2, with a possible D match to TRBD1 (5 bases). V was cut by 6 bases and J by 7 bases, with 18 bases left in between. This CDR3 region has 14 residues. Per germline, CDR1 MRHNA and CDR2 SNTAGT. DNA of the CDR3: TGTGCCAGCAGAACCAAGGAAGGGGCGGGTGGCTACACCTTC. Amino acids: CASRTKEGAGGYTF.

The CDR3 region has the DNA TGTGCCAGCAGCTTCGGACAGGGTGAAAACTCTGGAAACACCATATATTTT. It translates to CASSFGQGENSGNTIYF. This chain links TRBV7-9 with TRBJ1-3; 8 positions agree with TRBD1. Per germline, CDR1 SEHNR and CDR2 FQNEAQ (reference sequence). This CDR3 has 17 residues. V gave up 3 bases and J gave up 0 bases; unmatched junction bases: 7. Combining the CDR3 with reference TRBV7-9 and TRBJ1-3 gives the whole variable domain DTGVSQNPRHKITKRGQNVTFRCDPISEHNRLYWYRQTLGQGPEFLTYFQNEAQLEKSRLLSDRFSAERPKGSFSTLEIQRTEQGDSAMYLCASSFGQGENSGNTIYFGEGSWLTVV.